A selection of T cell receptor beta chains follows, all from one sample in a study of radiation and T cells in renal cell carcinoma. The assay was immunoSEQ multiplex PCR, and TCRdb's table has in-frame clones only and misses some. This table has 17,000 or so clones, about 54% appearing once. Sequencing used tumor tissue, obtained from a patient whose treatment included radiotherapy and nephrectomy. The receptors here all came from a man in his fifties or sixties with renal cell carcinoma. The CDR3 runs from the conserved cysteine through the conserved F or W.

CDR3aa	v_gene	j_gene
CASIPGGQGNEQFF	TRBV7-2	TRBJ2-1
CASSRTSGRLSYNEQFF	TRBV5-1	TRBJ2-1
CASSIGLGSYMNTEAFF	TRBV19	TRBJ1-1
CASSLGAGQGPEAFF	TRBV5-1	TRBJ1-1
CASSLYGAGQGGYTF	TRBV27	TRBJ1-2
CASKRGRDNSPLHF	TRBV19	TRBJ1-6
CASGEISNYGYTF	TRBV5-1	TRBJ1-2
CASSPKGVRSGANVLTF	TRBV11-1	TRBJ2-6
CASSLGWIPGSDTQYF	TRBV7-9	TRBJ2-3
CASSFTGVGGGYTF	TRBV27	TRBJ1-2
CASSYSTGWGTEAFF	TRBV6-6	TRBJ1-1
CASSLGLGMNTEAFF	TRBV2	TRBJ1-1
CSVGGPSLVNIQYF	TRBV29-1	TRBJ2-4
CASSSGQASPRETQYF	TRBV7-9	TRBJ2-5
CASTPQRGLSEAFF	TRBV6-5	TRBJ1-1
CASSALNYGGAGDEQYF	TRBV2	TRBJ2-7
CASSFVQGVSFEQYF	TRBV7-6	TRBJ2-7